This is a list of T cell receptor beta chains from one sample in a study of PD-1 blockade in classical Hodgkin lymphoma. Profiled with immunoSEQ multiplex PCR; TCRdb holds only in-frame clones, not every one. The table has more than 9,500 clones, 65% to 85% seen once. Sequencing used CD4+ T cells from blood, obtained at baseline. The receptors originated from a human donor with classical Hodgkin lymphoma. Each CDR3 is given with its conserved first and last residue. The D gene is left open where the match is weak. For some rows the clone size is stated as once, few or many, or as a class when expanded; others skip it.

length,size,V,J,D,DNA,CDR3
17,NA,TRBV4-3,TRBJ2-7,TRBD1,TGCGCCAGCAGCCACCATACAGGGGGGCCGAGCTCCTACGAGCAGTACTTC,CASSHHTGGPSSYEQYF
15,NA,TRBV11-2,TRBJ2-2,NA,TGTGCCAGCACCTTCAGGACGACCGGAACCGGGGAGCTGTTTTTT,CASTFRTTGTGELFF
16,NA,TRBV27,TRBJ2-5,TRBD2,TGTGCCAGCAGCAAAACGGGACTAGCGGGGTTGGAGACCCAGTACTTC,CASSKTGLAGLETQYF
12,NA,TRBV19,TRBJ1-3,NA,TGTGCCAGTAGTATCTACGGAAACACCATATATTTT,CASSIYGNTIYF
15,NA,TRBV5-1,TRBJ2-5,TRBD1,TGCGCCAGCAGCTTGATGACAGGGGGCAGAGAGACCCAGTACTTC,CASSLMTGGRETQYF
12,once,TRBV30,TRBJ1-1,NA,TGTGCCTGGAGTGCAGGTTACACTGAAGCTTTCTTT,CAWSAGYTEAFF
14,NA,TRBV5-6,TRBJ2-1,TRBD2,TGCGCCAGCAGCGAAGTGGGAGGGAACAATGAGCAGTTCTTC,CASSEVGGNNEQFF
14,NA,TRBV6-4,TRBJ1-1,NA,TGTGCCAGCAGTGACTCGAGCCGCGGCACTGAAGCTTTCTTT,CASSDSSRGTEAFF
15,NA,TRBV18,TRBJ1-3,TRBD1,TGTGCCAGCTCTCAACAGGGGGCCATTGGAAACACCATATATTTT,CASSQQGAIGNTIYF
14,NA,TRBV7-2,TRBJ2-4,NA,TGTGCCAGCAGCGCTAGGGGTTGGCAAAACATTCAGTACTTC,CASSARGWQNIQYF
15,NA,TRBV10-3,TRBJ1-4,NA,TGTGCCATCAGTTCCGGGGGGGGAATTCAGGAAAAACTGTTTTTT,CAISSGGGIQEKLFF
13,few,TRBV5-8,TRBJ2-5,NA,TGTGCCAGCAGCTTGGTTAGGGTTGAGACCCAGTACTTC,CASSLVRVETQYF
14,NA,TRBV2,TRBJ1-1,NA,TGTGCCAGCAGTGCCACAGGGAGGCAAACTGAAGCTTTCTTT,CASSATGRQTEAFF
15,NA,TRBV5-1,TRBJ1-4,TRBD1,TGCGCCAGCAGCACGGGGACAGCAACTAATGAAAAACTGTTTTTT,CASSTGTATNEKLFF
15,NA,TRBV25-1,TRBJ2-3,TRBD1,TGTGCCAGCAATCTAGACAGGGGATTCACAGATACGCAGTATTTT,CASNLDRGFTDTQYF
15,NA,TRBV2,TRBJ2-3,TRBD1,TGTGCCAGCACCCGGACAGGTTCACTGCGGCATACGCAGTATTTT,CASTRTGSLRHTQYF
14,NA,TRBV5-4,TRBJ2-2,NA,TGTGCCAGCAGCCCAGGGAGGAACACCGGGGAGCTGTTTTTT,CASSPGRNTGELFF
17,NA,TRBV7-9,TRBJ2-3,TRBD2,TGTGCCAGCAGCTCAGGACTAGCGGGGGTAAGAACAGATACGCAGTATTTT,CASSSGLAGVRTDTQYF
14,NA,TRBV4-2,TRBJ1-2,NA,TGTGCCAGCAGCCAAGAAGGTTCTAGGGGCGGCTACACCTTC,CASSQEGSRGGYTF
14,NA,TRBV5-1,TRBJ2-5,TRBD2,TGCGCCAGCAGCACGGGACTAGCGGGAGAGACCCAGTACTTC,CASSTGLAGETQYF
14,NA,TRBV4-3,TRBJ1-1,NA,TGCGCCAGCAGCCAAGATCTGATTTCCACTGAAGCTTTCTTT,CASSQDLISTEAFF
13,NA,TRBV5-1,TRBJ2-2,NA,TGCGCCAGCAGCTCCAGTTACACCGGGGAGCTGTTTTTT,CASSSSYTGELFF
11,NA,TRBV20-1,TRBJ2-1,NA,TGCAGTGCTCCAGGGTTGCATGAGCAGTTCTTC,CSAPGLHEQFF
13,few,TRBV6-6,TRBJ1-6,TRBD1,TGTGCCAGCAGTGTACAGGGGGACTCACCCCTCCACTTT,CASSVQGDSPLHF
15,NA,TRBV7-9,TRBJ2-5,TRBD1,TGTGCCAGCAGCTTCGGGACAGAGCACCAAGAGACCCAGTACTTC,CASSFGTEHQETQYF
14,NA,TRBV25-1,TRBJ2-3,NA,TGTGCCAGCAGTGAATTAATGGGGACTGATACGCAGTATTTT,CASSELMGTDTQYF
15,NA,TRBV7-2,TRBJ1-3,TRBD1,TGTGCCAGCAGCTGGGGACAGGCGCCCGGAAACACCATATATTTT,CASSWGQAPGNTIYF
14,few,TRBV7-9,TRBJ2-7,NA,TGTGCCAGCAGCCCCCTGGGATTTAACCACGAGCAGTACTTC,CASSPLGFNHEQYF
14,NA,TRBV28,TRBJ2-4,TRBD2,TGTGCCAGCAGTTTAAGCGGGACTCCGAACATTCAGTACTTC,CASSLSGTPNIQYF
18,NA,TRBV7-2,TRBJ1-4,NA,TGTGCCAGCAGCTGGAAACCGGGAACTAGAAGGACTAATGAAAAACTGTTTTTT,CASSWKPGTRRTNEKLFF
17,NA,TRBV30,TRBJ1-6,NA,TGTGCCTGGAGTCCCCGTATTCACCCCTCCTATAATTCACCCCTCCACTTT,CAWSPRIHPSYNSPLHF
15,once,TRBV19,TRBJ1-1,NA,TGTGCCAGTAGTACCGGGACGGCCGCTGGCACTGAAGCTTTCTTT,CASSTGTAAGTEAFF
15,NA,TRBV7-8,TRBJ2-1,NA,TGTGCCAGCAGCTTAGAGGGGACCCCGTACAATGAGCAGTTCTTC,CASSLEGTPYNEQFF
12,NA,TRBV5-1,TRBJ2-1,NA,TGCGCCAGCAGCTTGGAGGGCGGGGTGAGGTTCTTC,CASSLEGGVRFF
13,NA,TRBV2,TRBJ1-1,NA,TGTGCCAGCAGGGACCGGACAGAGAACGAAGCTTTCTTT,CASRDRTENEAFF
13,NA,TRBV10-3,TRBJ1-1,NA,TGTGCCATCAGCGGAACCGGGGGCACTGAAGCTTTCTTT,CAISGTGGTEAFF
15,NA,TRBV2,TRBJ1-2,NA,TGTGCCAGCAGCCCCCGACAGGCGACGACGGGGGGCTACACCTTC,CASSPRQATTGGYTF
11,NA,TRBV7-9,TRBJ1-2,NA,TGTGCCAGCAGCTTAACCTATGGCTACACCTTC,CASSLTYGYTF
12,NA,TRBV10-3,TRBJ2-7,NA,TGTGCCATCAGTGAGTTGCCGGGATCGGGGTACTTC,CAISELPGSGYF
14,NA,TRBV28,TRBJ2-7,NA,TGTGCCAGCAGTCTCCACTTACGGTCCTACGAGCAGTACTTC,CASSLHLRSYEQYF
15,NA,TRBV15,TRBJ2-1,TRBD1,TGTGCCACCAGCCCCCGGGACAGGGAATACAATGAGCAGTTCTTC,CATSPRDREYNEQFF
14,NA,TRBV10-3,TRBJ1-4,NA,TGTGCCATCAGATCAGGGAGGGGTAATGAAAAACTGTTTTTT,CAIRSGRGNEKLFF
15,NA,TRBV11-3,TRBJ2-7,TRBD2,TGTGCCAGCAGCTTAGGTGCGGGGGGGTCCTACGAGCAGTACTTC,CASSLGAGGSYEQYF
14,NA,TRBV28,TRBJ1-2,NA,TGTGCCAGCAGTTCCCTTTTGAGTTTATATGGCTACACCTTC,CASSSLLSLYGYTF
16,NA,TRBV4-1,TRBJ2-2,NA,TGCGCCAGCAGCCTCCAGACATGGGGGTACACCGGGGAGCTGTTTTTT,CASSLQTWGYTGELFF
15,medium-sized,TRBV4-3,TRBJ2-7,NA,TGCGCCAGCAGCCAAGATCAGGGCGGATCCTACGAGCAGTACTTC,CASSQDQGGSYEQYF
15,NA,TRBV28,TRBJ1-1,NA,TGTGCCAGCAGTGCAATCCAGGGGAAAAACACTGAAGCTTTCTTT,CASSAIQGKNTEAFF
13,NA,TRBV18,TRBJ1-5,NA,TGTGCCAGCTCACCTGAAGGGGGATTGCCCCAGCATTTT,CASSPEGGLPQHF
15,once,TRBV19,TRBJ2-2,TRBD2,TGTGCCAGTACCAGAGCGGGGCCGGACACCGGGGAGCTGTTTTTT,CASTRAGPDTGELFF
16,NA,TRBV7-9,TRBJ2-3,NA,TGTGCCAGCAGCTTCGGTCAGGGCAAGGTGTCAGATACGCAGTATTTT,CASSFGQGKVSDTQYF
13,NA,TRBV19,TRBJ2-1,NA,TGTGCCAGTAGTATCGTCCCTGGAGGTGAGCAGTTCTTC,CASSIVPGGEQFF
14,NA,TRBV2,TRBJ1-2,TRBD1,TGTGCCAGCACCGTACAGGGGGCTGGCTATGGCTACACCTTC,CASTVQGAGYGYTF
15,NA,TRBV28,TRBJ1-6,NA,TGTGCCAGCACCCAAGGGCCAGGGAGTGGTTCACCCCTCCACTTT,CASTQGPGSGSPLHF